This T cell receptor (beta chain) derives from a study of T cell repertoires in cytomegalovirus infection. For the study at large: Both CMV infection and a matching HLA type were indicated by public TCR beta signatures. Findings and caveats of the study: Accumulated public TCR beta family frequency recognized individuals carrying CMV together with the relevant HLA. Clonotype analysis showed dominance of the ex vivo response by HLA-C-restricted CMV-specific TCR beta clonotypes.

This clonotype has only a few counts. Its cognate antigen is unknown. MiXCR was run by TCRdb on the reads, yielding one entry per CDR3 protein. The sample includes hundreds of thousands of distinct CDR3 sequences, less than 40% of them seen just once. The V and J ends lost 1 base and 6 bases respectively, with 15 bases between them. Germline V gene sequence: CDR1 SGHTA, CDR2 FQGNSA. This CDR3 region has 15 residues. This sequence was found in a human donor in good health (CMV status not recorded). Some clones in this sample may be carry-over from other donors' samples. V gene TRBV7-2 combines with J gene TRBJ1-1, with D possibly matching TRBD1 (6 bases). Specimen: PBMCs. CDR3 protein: CASSLGSRGSAEAFF. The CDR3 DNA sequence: TGTGCCAGCAGCTTAGGGTCCAGGGGCAGCGCTGAAGCTTTCTTT.